The sequence of this T cell receptor (beta chain) was determined in a study of cytomegalovirus exposure and HLA in healthy donors. The study's findings and limits: Per a later analysis, 18,000 or so TCR beta sequences showed association with HLA alleles at 0.05 false discovery rate. One later analysis reportedly identified an Asian-associated ancestry cluster that showed fewer N-insertions than the approximately 600-donor mean. Whilst most TCR sequences proved rare, a subset of public TCRs occurred across many donors.

On this clone itself: Its antigen is still unknown.

PCR was performed using 60 Vbeta and 13 Jbeta primers. Some clones are missing from TCRdb's copy, which holds only in-frame ones; the method was immunoSEQ multiplex PCR. The table shows about 220,000 clones, with around 79% occurring only once. At collection, donors were nominally healthy, but unrecorded immune exposures were probable. CDR1 is SGHNT, CDR2 YENEEA, per germline. V trimming: 5 bases; J trimming: 9 bases; junction bases outside the gene matches: 10. The CDR3 has 14 amino acids. Sequencing was done on a sample of PBMCs. The genes are TRBV11-3 and TRBJ2-1; 7 nucleotides align to TRBD1. The receptor was isolated from a male donor in good health and CMV-seronegative. The CDR3 loop reads CASSPDRLPGEQFF. CDR3 nucleotide sequence: TGTGCCAGCAGCCCGGACAGGCTACCCGGTGAGCAGTTCTTC.